Below, 20 T cell receptor beta chains from the same sample are listed, as sequenced in a study of cytomegalovirus exposure and HLA in healthy donors. Amplification used 60 Vbeta primers and 13 Jbeta primers. Clones were read by immunoSEQ multiplex PCR, and TCRdb kept only the in-frame ones, dropping some. The top ten clones hold 0.94% of a sample with around 130,000 clones, about 74% of them seen once. Sequencing was performed on PBMCs. These receptors all come from a woman aged 60-75 years in good health and CMV-seronegative.

The chain recombines TRBV5-5 with TRBJ2-2, with 8 positions matching TRBD2. In germline, CDR1 is SGHKS, CDR2 YYEKEE (reference sequence). The length of the CDR3 is 16 residues. V shed 4 bases and J 0 bases; nucleotides not matched to a gene: 5. The CDR3 is CASSVSGATNTGELFF. The CDR3 bases are TGTGCCAGCAGCGTTAGCGGGGCGACGAACACCGGGGAGCTGTTTTTT.

Regarding this clone: Other DNA sequences from this sample encode an identical CDR3 as well. This chain joins TRBV30 and TRBJ2-2; the D gene is possibly TRBD2 (6 bases). V gave up 2 bases and J gave up 5 bases, with 12 bases separating them. Germline loops: CDR1 GTSNPN, CDR2 SVGIG (reference sequence). The CDR3 spans 14 residues. The CDR3 DNA follows: TGTGCCTGGAGTCCCGTCGGGGGAACCGGGGAGCTGTTTTTT. Encoded protein: CAWSPVGGTGELFF.

This rearrangement joins TRBV5-1 to TRBJ2-1; TRBD1 aligns across 9 bases. The V gene end was trimmed by 4 bases and the J gene end by 4 bases; junction bases not matched to a gene: 12. CDR3 length: 17 residues. Germline CDR1 SGHRS, CDR2 YFSETQ. This CDR3 is CASSPGQGTQEYNEQFF. DNA of the CDR3: TGCGCCAGCAGCCCAGGACAGGGGACCCAGGAATACAATGAGCAGTTCTTC.

The V and J genes are TRBV21-1 and TRBJ2-1; TRBD2 is taken as the D call from the table, unchecked against the DNA. TRBV21-1 is classified as a pseudogene. This CDR3 is built from 22 residues. CDR3 residues: CASSKAGTGTSGRQGKGNEQFF. The DNA of the CDR3 is TGTGCCAGCAGCAAAGCGGGAACGGGGACTAGCGGGAGGCAGGGAAAGGGGAATGAGCAGTTCTTC.

CDR3 nucleotide sequence: TGTGCCATCAGTACCGGGACTAGCGGGAGTGTTGATACGCAGTATTTT. As protein: CAISTGTSGSVDTQYF. The chain combines TRBV10-3 with TRBJ2-3; the match to TRBD2 covers 14 bases. The V gene's germline CDR1 is ENHRY and CDR2 SYGVKD. This CDR3 has 16 amino acids. J gave up 6 bases and V 5 bases, and 7 bases lay outside the gene matches.

This chain connects TRBV4-1 to TRBJ2-7; 10 bases are a match to TRBD1. Germline CDR1 MGHRA, CDR2 YSYEKL. This CDR3 region has 16 residues. Unmatched junction bases numbered 9, after V lost 3 bases and J lost 4 bases. CDR3 amino acids: CASSQMGQGTSYEQYF. Here the CDR3 DNA reads TGCGCCAGCAGCCAGATGGGACAGGGGACCTCTTACGAGCAGTACTTC.

J is TRBJ1-3 and V is TRBV29-1; no firm D call. This CDR3 is 13 amino acids long. V was clipped by 7 bases and J by 4 bases, with 14 bases between them. The germline V gene encodes CDR1 SQVTM and CDR2 ANQGSEA. The CDR3 loop reads CSALLLAGNTIYF. CDR3 in DNA: TGCAGCGCCCTCCTCTTAGCGGGAAACACCATATATTTT.

The gene calls are TRBV6-5 and TRBJ2-7; weak D call: TRBD1 (6 bases). Germline CDR1 is MNHEY and CDR2 is SVGAGI. CDR3 length equals 15 residues. The V end lost 7 bases, the J end lost 5 bases, and 21 bases lay between the germline ends. The CDR3 DNA reads TGTGCCAGCAAGGGGTGGGGGCCCCCTGGCAACGAGCAGTACTTC. Its protein is CASKGWGPPGNEQYF.

The chain joins TRBV28 to TRBJ1-1; 11 nucleotides agree with TRBD1. Germline V gives CDR1 MDHEN, CDR2 SYDVKM. V lost 3 bases and J lost 0; bases outside the gene matches: 9. CDR3 length: 18 amino acids. This CDR3 reads CASSLWTGGATMNTEAFF. CDR3 sequence (DNA): TGTGCCAGCAGTTTGTGGACAGGGGGCGCGACAATGAACACTGAAGCTTTCTTT.

Only a few counts were recorded for this clone. V is TRBV7-3 and J is TRBJ2-1, with TRBD2 identical over 7 bases. V shed 5 bases and J 3 bases; nucleotides not matched to a gene: 7. The CDR3 loop spans 15 amino acids. CDR1 SGHTA and CDR2 FQGTGA come from the germline V gene. CDR3 loop: CASSPSRTSYNEQFF. The CDR3 coding sequence is TGTGCCAGCAGCCCTTCACGGACTAGCTACAATGAGCAGTTCTTC.

The chain uses TRBV4-2 and TRBJ2-1, with 12 nucleotides matching TRBD2. The germline gives CDR1 LGHNA, CDR2 YNFKEQ. The CDR3 runs to 14 residues. Germline trimming cut 4 bases from V and 9 bases from J; bases unmatched to any gene: 4. This chain's CDR3 is CASSRPGLAGEQFF. The CDR3 coding sequence is TGTGCCAGCAGCCGCCCGGGACTAGCGGGTGAGCAGTTCTTC.

The chain joins TRBV18 to TRBJ2-4, with 8 bases lining up with TRBD1. Per the germline V gene, CDR1 is KGHSH and CDR2 is LQKENI. CDR3 length: 20 residues. Trimming took 8 bases from V and 0 from J; bases not matched to a gene: 21. CDR3 loop: CASRTDTDRALALAKNIQYF. CDR3 DNA: TGTGCCAGCCGCACGGATACGGACAGGGCTCTTGCCCTAGCCAAAAACATTCAGTACTTC.

The chain has TRBV2 and TRBJ1-1, with TRBD1 matching over 7 bases. CDR3 size: 15 residues. The junction had 6 bases not matched to a gene; V was cut back by 5 bases and J by 0 bases. Germline loops: CDR1 SNHLY, CDR2 FYNNEI. CDR3 nucleotide sequence: TGTGCCAGCAGTAGACAGGGAGGAATGAACACTGAAGCTTTCTTT. Residues: CASSRQGGMNTEAFF.

The chain recombines TRBV27 with TRBJ1-3; 9 bases are a match to TRBD1. V shed 6 bases and J 4 bases; nucleotides not matched to a gene: 7. CDR3 length equals 15 residues. CDR1 is MNHEY and CDR2 is SMNVEV in the germline V gene (reference sequence). The CDR3 sequence is CASSFSGTGGNTIYF. The CDR3 nucleotides are TGTGCCAGCAGCTTCTCCGGGACAGGGGGAAACACCATATATTTT.

This clone was recorded a few times. The gene calls are TRBV9 and TRBJ2-7, with TRBD1 identical over 11 bases. CDR1 is SGDLS and CDR2 is YYNGEE in the germline V gene. The CDR3 loop spans 16 amino acids. V dropped 1 base and J dropped 5; count of bases not matched to a gene: 8. The CDR3 DNA is TGTGCCAGCAGCGTAAGGGGGACAGGGGGTTCGCACGAGCAGTACTTC. Its protein is CASSVRGTGGSHEQYF. Looking up the rest from reference TRBV9 and TRBJ2-7 gives the full variable domain: DSGVTQTPKHLITATGQRVTLRCSPRSGDLSVYWYQQSLDQGLQFLIQYYNGEERAKGNILERFSAQQFPDLHSELNLSSLELGDSALYFCASSVRGTGGSHEQYFGPGTRLTVT.

This sequence joins TRBV7-8 and TRBJ2-7, with D tentatively TRBD2 (6 bases). Germline V gene lookup returns CDR1 SGHVS and CDR2 FQNEAQ. The CDR3 is made up of 13 amino acids. V was pared by 5 bases and J by 7 bases, with 15 bases between. The CDR3, as DNA: TGTGCCAGCAGCCGCTCTCGGAGCGGGGAGCAGTACTTC. Protein product: CASSRSRSGEQYF.

This clone has a handful of counts. V is TRBV15 and J is TRBJ2-7, with D perhaps TRBD1 (6 bases). This CDR3 contains 14 residues. Trimming took 0 bases from V and 2 from J, leaving 8 bases between them. Per the germline V gene, CDR1 is LNHNV and CDR2 is YYDKDF (reference sequence). CDR3 nucleotides: TGTGCCACCAGCAGAGATACAGGGACCTACGAGCAGTACTTC. This translates into CATSRDTGTYEQYF.

The gene calls are TRBV6-1 and TRBJ1-2, with D tentatively TRBD1 (6 bases). Per germline, CDR1 MNHNS and CDR2 SASEGT. The CDR3 extends over 14 amino acids. V was pared by 1 base and J by 9 bases, with 15 bases between. CDR3 in DNA: TGTGCCAGCAGTGAAGGTCACTTGACAGGTCGCTACACCTTC. It is translated as CASSEGHLTGRYTF.

The chain combines TRBV30 with TRBJ1-2; TRBD1 is a possible D gene (6 bases). The ends were cut back, 0 bases at V and 5 bases at J, with 19 bases in the middle. The CDR3 extends over 16 amino acids. The V gene's germline CDR1 is GTSNPN and CDR2 SVGIG (reference sequence). This chain's CDR3 is CAWSVHRAHLGYGYTF. The CDR3 bases are TGTGCCTGGAGTGTGCACAGGGCCCACTTAGGGTATGGCTACACCTTC.

The chain recombines TRBV5-5 with TRBJ2-4; TRBD1 matches 8 bases. The ends lost 3 bases at V and 1 base at J; junction bases unmatched: 12. This CDR3 is built from 18 residues. Germline V gives CDR1 SGHKS, CDR2 YYEKEE (reference sequence). The CDR3 coding sequence is TGTGCCAGCAGCTCCTGGGCAGGGGGCGCGGCTGCCAAAAACATTCAGTACTTC. Translating it yields CASSSWAGGAAAKNIQYF.